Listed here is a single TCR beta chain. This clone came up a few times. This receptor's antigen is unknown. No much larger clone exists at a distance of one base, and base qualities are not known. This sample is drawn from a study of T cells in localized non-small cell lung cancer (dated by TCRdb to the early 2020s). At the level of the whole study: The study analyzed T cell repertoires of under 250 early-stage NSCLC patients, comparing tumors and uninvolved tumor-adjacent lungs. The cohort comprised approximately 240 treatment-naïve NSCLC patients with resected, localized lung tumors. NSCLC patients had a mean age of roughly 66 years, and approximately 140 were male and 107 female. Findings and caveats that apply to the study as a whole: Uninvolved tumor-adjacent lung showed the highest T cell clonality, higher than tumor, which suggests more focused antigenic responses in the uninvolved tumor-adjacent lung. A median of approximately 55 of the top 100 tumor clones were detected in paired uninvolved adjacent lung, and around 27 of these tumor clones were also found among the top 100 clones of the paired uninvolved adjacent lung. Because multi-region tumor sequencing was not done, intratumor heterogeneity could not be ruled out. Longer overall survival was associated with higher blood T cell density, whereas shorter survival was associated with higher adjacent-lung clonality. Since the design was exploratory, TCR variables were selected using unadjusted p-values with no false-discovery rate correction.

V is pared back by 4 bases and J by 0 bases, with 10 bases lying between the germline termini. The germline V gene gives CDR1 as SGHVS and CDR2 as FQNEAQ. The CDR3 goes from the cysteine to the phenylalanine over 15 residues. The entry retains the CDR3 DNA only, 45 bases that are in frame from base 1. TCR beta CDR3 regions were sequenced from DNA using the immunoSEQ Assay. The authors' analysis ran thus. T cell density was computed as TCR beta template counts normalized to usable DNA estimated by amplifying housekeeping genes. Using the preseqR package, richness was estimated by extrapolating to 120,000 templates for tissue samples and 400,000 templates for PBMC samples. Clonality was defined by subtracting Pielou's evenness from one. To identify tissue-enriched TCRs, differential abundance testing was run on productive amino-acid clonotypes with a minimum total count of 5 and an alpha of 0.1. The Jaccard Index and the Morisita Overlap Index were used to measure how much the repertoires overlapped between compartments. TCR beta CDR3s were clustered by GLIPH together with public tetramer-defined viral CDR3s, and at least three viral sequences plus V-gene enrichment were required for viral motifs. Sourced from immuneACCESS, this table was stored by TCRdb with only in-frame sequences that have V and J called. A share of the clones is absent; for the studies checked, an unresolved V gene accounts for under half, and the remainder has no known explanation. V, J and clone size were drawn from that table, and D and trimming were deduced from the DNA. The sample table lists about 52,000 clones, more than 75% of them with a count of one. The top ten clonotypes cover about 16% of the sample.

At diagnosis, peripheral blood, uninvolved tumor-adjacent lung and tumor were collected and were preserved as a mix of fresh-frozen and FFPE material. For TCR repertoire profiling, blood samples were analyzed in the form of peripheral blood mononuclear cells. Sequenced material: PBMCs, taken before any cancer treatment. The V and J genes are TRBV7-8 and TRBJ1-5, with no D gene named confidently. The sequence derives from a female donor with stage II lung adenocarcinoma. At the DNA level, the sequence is TGTGCCAGCAGCTCAGGAGACCTTAGCAATCAGCCCCAGCATTTT. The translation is CASSSGDLSNQPQHF.